This TCR beta chain was observed in a study of shared clonotypes between healthy human individuals. Whole-study context: Each donor's CD8 memory used one plate, CD8 naive two, each CD4 subset three. Study conclusions and caveats: In contrast to clonotypes shared by all four donors, non-shared clonotypes had lower generation probabilities.

As to this clone: What it recognizes is unknown.

In the original processing: There were no quality scores in the junction-only immunoSEQ sequences, so filtering differed. Using immunoSEQ multiplex PCR, the repertoire was profiled, and TCRdb retains in-frame clones only, with some absent. The V and J calls and clone size come from that table; D and trimming were worked out from the DNA. This sample carries about 1.5 million clones, 98% of them seen once, and the ten largest clones take about 0.45%. CDR1 is SEHNR, CDR2 FQNEAQ, per germline (reference sequence). The germline V and J ends were trimmed by 3 bases and 9 bases, with 9 bases remaining between them. The CDR3 extends over 12 amino acids.

This chain joins TRBV7-9 and TRBJ1-5; unclear D gene. Sequencing was done on a sample of naive CD4+ T cells sorted from blood. Documented subset: CD45RA+ positively selected. The receptor was derived from a man aged 25 to 40 in good health. The chain's CDR3 is CASSFSSRPQHF. Here the CDR3 DNA reads TGTGCCAGCAGCTTCTCCTCTCGGCCCCAGCATTTT. The variable domain in full, completed from reference TRBV7-9 and TRBJ1-5, reads DTGVSQNPRHKITKRGQNVTFRCDPISEHNRLYWYRQTLGQGPEFLTYFQNEAQLEKSRLLSDRFSAERPKGSFSTLEIQRTEQGDSAMYLCASSFSSRPQHFGDGTRLSIL.